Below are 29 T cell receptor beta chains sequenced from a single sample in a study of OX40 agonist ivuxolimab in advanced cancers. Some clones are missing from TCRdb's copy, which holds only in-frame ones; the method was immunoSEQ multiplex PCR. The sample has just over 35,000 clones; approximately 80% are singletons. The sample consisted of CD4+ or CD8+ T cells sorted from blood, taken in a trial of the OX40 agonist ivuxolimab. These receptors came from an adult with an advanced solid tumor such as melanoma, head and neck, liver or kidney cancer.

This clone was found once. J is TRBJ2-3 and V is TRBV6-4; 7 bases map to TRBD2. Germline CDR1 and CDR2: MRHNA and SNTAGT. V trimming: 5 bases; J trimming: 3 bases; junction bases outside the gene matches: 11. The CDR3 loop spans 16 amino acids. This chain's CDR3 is CASSQTSKGRTDTQYF. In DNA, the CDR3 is TGTGCCAGCAGTCAGACTAGCAAGGGACGGACAGATACGCAGTATTTT.

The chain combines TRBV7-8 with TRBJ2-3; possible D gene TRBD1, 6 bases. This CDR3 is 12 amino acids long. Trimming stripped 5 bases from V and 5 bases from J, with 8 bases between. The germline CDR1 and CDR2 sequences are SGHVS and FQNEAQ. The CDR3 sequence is CASSVRGDTQYF. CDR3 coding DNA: TGTGCCAGCAGCGTCAGGGGAGATACGCAGTATTTT.

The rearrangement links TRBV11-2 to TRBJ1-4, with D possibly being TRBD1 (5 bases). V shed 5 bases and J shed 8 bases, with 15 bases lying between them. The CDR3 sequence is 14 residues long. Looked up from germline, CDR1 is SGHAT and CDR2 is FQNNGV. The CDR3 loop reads CASSEGPTSEKLFF. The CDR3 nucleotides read TGTGCCAGCAGCGAGGGACCTACCAGCGAAAAACTGTTTTTT.

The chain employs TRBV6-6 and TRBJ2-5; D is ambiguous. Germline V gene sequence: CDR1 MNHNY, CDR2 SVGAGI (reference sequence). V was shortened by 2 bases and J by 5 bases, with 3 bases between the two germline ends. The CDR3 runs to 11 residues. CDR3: CASSYGETQYF. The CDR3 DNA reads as TGTGCCAGCAGTTACGGGGAGACCCAGTACTTC.

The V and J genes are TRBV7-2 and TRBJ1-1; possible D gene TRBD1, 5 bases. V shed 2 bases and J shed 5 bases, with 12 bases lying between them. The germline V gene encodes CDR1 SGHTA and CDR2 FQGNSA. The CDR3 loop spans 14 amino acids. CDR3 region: CASSLRAEGTEAFF. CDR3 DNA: TGTGCCAGCAGCTTAAGGGCAGAGGGGACTGAAGCTTTCTTT.

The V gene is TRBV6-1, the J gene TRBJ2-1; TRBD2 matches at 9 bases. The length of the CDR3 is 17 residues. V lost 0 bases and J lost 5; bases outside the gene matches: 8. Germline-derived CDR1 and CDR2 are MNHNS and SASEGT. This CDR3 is CASSEALASGEHNEQFF. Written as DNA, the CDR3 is TGTGCCAGCAGTGAAGCGCTGGCTAGCGGGGAACACAATGAGCAGTTCTTC.

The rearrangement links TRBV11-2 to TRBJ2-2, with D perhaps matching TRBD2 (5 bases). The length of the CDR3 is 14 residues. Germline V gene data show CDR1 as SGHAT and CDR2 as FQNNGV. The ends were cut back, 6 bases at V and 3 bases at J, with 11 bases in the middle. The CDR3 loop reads CASRREGDTGELFF. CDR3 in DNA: TGTGCCAGCAGAAGAGAGGGAGACACCGGGGAGCTGTTTTTT.

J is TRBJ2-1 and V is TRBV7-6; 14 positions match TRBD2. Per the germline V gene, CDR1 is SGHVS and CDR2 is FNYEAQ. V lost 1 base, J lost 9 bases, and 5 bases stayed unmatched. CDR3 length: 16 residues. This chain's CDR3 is CASSLVPGLAGVEQFF. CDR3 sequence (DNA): TGTGCCAGCAGCTTAGTCCCGGGACTAGCGGGGGTTGAGCAGTTCTTC.

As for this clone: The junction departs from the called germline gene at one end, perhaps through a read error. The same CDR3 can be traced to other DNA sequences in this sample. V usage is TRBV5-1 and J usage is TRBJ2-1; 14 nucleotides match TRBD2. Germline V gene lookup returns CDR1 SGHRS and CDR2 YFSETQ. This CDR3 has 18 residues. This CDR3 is CASSLTPPTSGGANEQFF. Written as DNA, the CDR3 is TGCGCCAGCAGCTTAACTCCCCCGACTAGCGGGGGGGCGAATGAACAGTTCTTC.

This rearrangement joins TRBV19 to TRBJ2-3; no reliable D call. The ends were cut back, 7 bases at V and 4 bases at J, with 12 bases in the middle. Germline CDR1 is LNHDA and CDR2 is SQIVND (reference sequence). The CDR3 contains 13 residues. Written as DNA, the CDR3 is TGTGCCAGTAAAACCACCAGTGCAGATACGCAGTATTTT. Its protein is CASKTTSADTQYF.

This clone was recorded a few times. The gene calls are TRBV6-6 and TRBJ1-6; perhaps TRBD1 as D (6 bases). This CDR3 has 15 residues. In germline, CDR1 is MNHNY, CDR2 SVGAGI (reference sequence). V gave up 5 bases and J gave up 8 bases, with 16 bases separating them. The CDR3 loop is CASSTHRDPYSPLHF. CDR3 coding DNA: TGTGCCAGCAGTACCCACAGGGATCCCTATTCACCCCTCCACTTT.

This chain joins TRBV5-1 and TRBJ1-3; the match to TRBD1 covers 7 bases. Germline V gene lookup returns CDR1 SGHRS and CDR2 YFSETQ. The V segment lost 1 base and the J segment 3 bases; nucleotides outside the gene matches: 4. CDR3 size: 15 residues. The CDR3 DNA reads TGCGCCAGCAGCTTGACAGGGGAAGTTGGAAACACCATATATTTT. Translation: CASSLTGEVGNTIYF.

This chain's CDR3 is CASSPGHPGQSSNYGYTF. CDR3 bases: TGTGCCAGCAGCCCAGGTCACCCCGGACAGTCATCTAACTATGGCTACACCTTC. J is TRBJ1-2 and V is TRBV5-4, with a weak D call TRBD1 (6 bases). Germline V gene lookup returns CDR1 SGHNT and CDR2 YYREEE (reference sequence). Trimming removed 4 bases from V and 0 bases from J, with 22 bases in between. The CDR3 totals 18 residues. The variable domain in full, with the rest retrieved from reference TRBV5-4 and TRBJ1-2, is ETGVTQSPTHLIKTRGQQVTLRCSSQSGHNTVSWYQQALGQGPQFIFQYYREEENGRGNFPPRFSGLQFPNYSSELNVNALELDDSALYLCASSPGHPGQSSNYGYTFGSGTRLTVV.

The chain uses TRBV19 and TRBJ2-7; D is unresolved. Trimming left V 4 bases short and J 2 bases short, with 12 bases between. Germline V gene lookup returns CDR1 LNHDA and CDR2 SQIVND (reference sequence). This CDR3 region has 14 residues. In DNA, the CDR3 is TGTGCCAGTAGTAACTGGACGGATCCCTACGAGCAGTACGTC. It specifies CASSNWTDPYEQYV.

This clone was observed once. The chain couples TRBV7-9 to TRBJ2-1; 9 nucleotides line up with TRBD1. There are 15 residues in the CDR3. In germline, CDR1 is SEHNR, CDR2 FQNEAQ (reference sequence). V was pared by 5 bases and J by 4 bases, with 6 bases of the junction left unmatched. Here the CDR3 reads CASSRGTGRYNEQFF. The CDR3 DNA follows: TGTGCCAGCAGCCGCGGGACAGGGAGATACAATGAGCAGTTCTTC.

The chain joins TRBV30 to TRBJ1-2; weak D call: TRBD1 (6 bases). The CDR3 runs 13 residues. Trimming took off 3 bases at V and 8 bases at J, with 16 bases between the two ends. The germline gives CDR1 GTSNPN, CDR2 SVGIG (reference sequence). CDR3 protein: CAWRITGAGGYTF. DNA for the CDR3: TGTGCCTGGAGAATAACGGGGGCAGGGGGCTACACCTTC.

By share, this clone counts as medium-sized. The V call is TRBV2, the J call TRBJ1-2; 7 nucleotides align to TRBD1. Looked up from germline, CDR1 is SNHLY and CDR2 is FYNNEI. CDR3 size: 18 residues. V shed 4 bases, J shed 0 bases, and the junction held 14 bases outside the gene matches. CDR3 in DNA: TGTGCCAGCAGTGGCCTTTTTGGACAGGAGACGGCTAACTATGGCTACACCTTC. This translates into CASSGLFGQETANYGYTF.

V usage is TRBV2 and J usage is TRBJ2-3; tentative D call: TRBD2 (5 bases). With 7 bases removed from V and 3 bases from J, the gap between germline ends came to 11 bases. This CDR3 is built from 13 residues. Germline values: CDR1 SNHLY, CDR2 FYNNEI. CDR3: CASNFRLTDTQYF. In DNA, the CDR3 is TGTGCCAGCAATTTTAGACTAACAGATACGCAGTATTTT.

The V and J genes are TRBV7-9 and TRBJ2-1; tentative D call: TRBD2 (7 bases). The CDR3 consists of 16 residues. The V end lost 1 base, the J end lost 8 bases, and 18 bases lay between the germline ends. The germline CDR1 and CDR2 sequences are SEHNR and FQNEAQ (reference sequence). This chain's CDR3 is CASSLVRGGAKDEQFF. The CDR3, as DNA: TGTGCCAGCAGCTTAGTTAGGGGGGGCGCAAAGGATGAGCAGTTCTTC.

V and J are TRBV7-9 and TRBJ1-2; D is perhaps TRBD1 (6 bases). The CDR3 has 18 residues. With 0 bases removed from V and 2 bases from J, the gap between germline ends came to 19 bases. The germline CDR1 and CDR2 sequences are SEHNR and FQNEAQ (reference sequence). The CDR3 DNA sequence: TGTGCCAGCAGCTTAGCATCTCCAGGAAGGGGGGGGAACTATGGCTACACCTTC. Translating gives CASSLASPGRGGNYGYTF.

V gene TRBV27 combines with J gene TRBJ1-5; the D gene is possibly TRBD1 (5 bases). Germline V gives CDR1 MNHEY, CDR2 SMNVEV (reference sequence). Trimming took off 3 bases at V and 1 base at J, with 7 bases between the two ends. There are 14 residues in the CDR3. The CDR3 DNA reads TGTGCCAGCAGTTTCGGGGCCAGCAATCAGCCCCAGCATTTT. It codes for CASSFGASNQPQHF.

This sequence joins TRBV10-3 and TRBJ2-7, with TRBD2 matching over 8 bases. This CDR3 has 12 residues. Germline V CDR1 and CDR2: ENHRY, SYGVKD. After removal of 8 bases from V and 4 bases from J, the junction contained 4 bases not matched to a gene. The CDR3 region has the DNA TGTGCCATCCGGGGGGGGATATACGAGCAGTACTTC. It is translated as CAIRGGIYEQYF.

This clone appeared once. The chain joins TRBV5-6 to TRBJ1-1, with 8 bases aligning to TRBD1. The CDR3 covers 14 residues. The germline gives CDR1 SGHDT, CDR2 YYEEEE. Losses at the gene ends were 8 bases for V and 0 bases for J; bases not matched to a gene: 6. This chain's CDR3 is CASSRGQVNTEAFF. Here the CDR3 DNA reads TGTGCCAGTAGTAGGGGACAGGTGAACACTGAAGCTTTCTTT.

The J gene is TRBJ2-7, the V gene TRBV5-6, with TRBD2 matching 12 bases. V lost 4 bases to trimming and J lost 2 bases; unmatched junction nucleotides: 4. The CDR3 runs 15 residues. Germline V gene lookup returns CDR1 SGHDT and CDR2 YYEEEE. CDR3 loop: CASSKRLAGAYEQYF. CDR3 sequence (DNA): TGTGCCAGCAGCAAAAGACTAGCGGGGGCCTACGAGCAGTACTTC.

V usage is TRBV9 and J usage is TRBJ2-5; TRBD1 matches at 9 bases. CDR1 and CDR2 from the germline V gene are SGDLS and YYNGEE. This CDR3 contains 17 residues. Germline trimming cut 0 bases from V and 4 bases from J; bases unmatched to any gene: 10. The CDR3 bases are TGTGCCAGCAGCGTAGAAGGCACAGGGGGCAGGGGAGAGACCCAGTACTTC. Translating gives CASSVEGTGGRGETQYF.

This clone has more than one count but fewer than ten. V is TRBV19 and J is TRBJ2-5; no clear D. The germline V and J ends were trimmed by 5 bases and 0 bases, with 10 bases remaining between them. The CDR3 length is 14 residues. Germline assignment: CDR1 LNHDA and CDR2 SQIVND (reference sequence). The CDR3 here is CASSPRGNQETQYF. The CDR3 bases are TGTGCCAGTAGTCCCCGAGGCAACCAAGAGACCCAGTACTTC.

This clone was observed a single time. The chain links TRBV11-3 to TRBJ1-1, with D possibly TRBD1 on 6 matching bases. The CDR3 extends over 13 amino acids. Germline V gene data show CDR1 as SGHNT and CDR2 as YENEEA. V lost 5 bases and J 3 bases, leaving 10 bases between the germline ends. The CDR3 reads CASSPDRYTEAFF. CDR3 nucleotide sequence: TGTGCCAGCAGCCCGGACAGATACACTGAAGCTTTCTTT.

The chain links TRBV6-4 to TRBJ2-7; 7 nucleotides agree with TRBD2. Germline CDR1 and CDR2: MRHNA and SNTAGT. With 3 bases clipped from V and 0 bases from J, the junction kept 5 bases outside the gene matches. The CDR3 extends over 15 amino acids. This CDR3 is CASSEAAGTSYEQYF. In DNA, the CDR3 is TGTGCCAGCAGTGAAGCAGCGGGAACCTCCTACGAGCAGTACTTC.

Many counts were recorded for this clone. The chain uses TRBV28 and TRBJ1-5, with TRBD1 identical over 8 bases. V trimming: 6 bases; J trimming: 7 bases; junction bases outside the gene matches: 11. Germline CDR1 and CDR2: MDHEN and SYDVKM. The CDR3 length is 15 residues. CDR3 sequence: CASSSGQGSNQPQHF. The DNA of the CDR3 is TGTGCCAGCAGCTCCGGACAGGGCTCCAACCAGCCCCAGCATTTT.